The next 27 T cell receptor beta chains were all read from a single sample in a study of technical replicates of blood from several donors. Assay used: immunoSEQ multiplex PCR; TCRdb lists only in-frame clones, some missing. The repertoire holds 80,000 to 95,000 clones, 96% seen once, with about 0.33% in the top ten. The source material was T cells isolated from PBMCs. All receptors come from a human donor in good health.

The chain recombines TRBV6-1 with TRBJ1-5; D is unresolved. There are 14 residues in the CDR3. V gave up 2 bases and J gave up 5 bases, with 10 bases separating them. Germline CDR1 MNHNS, CDR2 SASEGT. This chain's CDR3 is CASSELGSYQPQHF. The CDR3 DNA is TGTGCCAGCAGTGAATTGGGCAGTTATCAGCCCCAGCATTTT.

The J gene is TRBJ2-5, the V gene TRBV11-2; 12 nucleotides line up with TRBD1. The CDR3 totals 16 residues. Germline lookup yields CDR1 SGHAT and CDR2 FQNNGV. Trimming took 7 bases from V and 4 from J; bases not matched to a gene: 10. The CDR3 region is CASTLRGTGGLETQYF. CDR3 sequence (DNA): TGTGCCAGCACCCTTAGGGGGACAGGGGGCCTAGAGACCCAGTACTTC.

The DNA of the CDR3 is TGTGCCAGCAGTATTATAACCGGACACCCGGCACGAGAGACCCAGTACTTC. Its protein is CASSIITGHPARETQYF. The chain has TRBV28 and TRBJ2-5, with TRBD1 as a possible D gene (5 bases). The CDR3 loop spans 17 amino acids. Germline CDR1 MDHEN, CDR2 SYDVKM. Trimming stripped 5 bases from V and 4 bases from J, with 23 bases between.

V gene TRBV11-3 combines with J gene TRBJ2-1; D uncertain. CDR3 size: 15 residues. The germline CDR1 and CDR2 sequences are SGHNT and YENEEA. Trimming took off 5 bases at V and 3 bases at J, with 14 bases between the two ends. The DNA for the CDR3 is TGTGCCAGCAGCCCCTATGCTGGCGGCTACAATGAGCAGTTCTTC. It is translated as CASSPYAGGYNEQFF. Full variable domain (rest looked up from reference TRBV11-3 and TRBJ2-1): EAGVVQSPRYKIIEKKQPVAFWCNPISGHNTLYWYLQNLGQGPELLIRYENEEAVDDSQLPKDRFSAERLKGVDSTLKIQPAELGDSAVYLCASSPYAGGYNEQFFGPGTRLTVL.

The rearrangement joins TRBV9 to TRBJ1-4; the match to TRBD1 covers 7 bases. The CDR3 has 15 amino acids. CDR1 and CDR2 (germline): SGDLS, YYNGEE. After removal of 3 bases from V and 8 bases from J, the junction contained 10 bases not matched to a gene. CDR3: CASSGPGGGNEKLFF. CDR3 DNA sequence: TGTGCCAGCAGCGGACCCGGAGGGGGCAACGAAAAACTGTTTTTT.

The CDR3 sequence: CASSFSANYGYTF. DNA for the CDR3: TGTGCCAGCAGTTTCTCTGCTAACTATGGCTACACCTTC. This chain joins TRBV27 and TRBJ1-2; D unresolved. Trimming took 3 bases from V and 0 from J, leaving 5 bases between them. Germline CDR1 MNHEY, CDR2 SMNVEV (reference sequence). This CDR3 is built from 13 residues.

J is TRBJ2-1 and V is TRBV18, with D maybe TRBD1 (6 bases). From germline, CDR1 is KGHSH and CDR2 LQKENI. This CDR3 comprises 13 residues. Trimming removed 5 bases at V and 8 bases at J, with 13 bases between. CDR3 protein: CASSSIRGDEQFF. The CDR3 nucleotides are TGTGCCAGCTCATCTATCAGGGGTGATGAGCAGTTCTTC.

V is TRBV5-1 and J is TRBJ2-7; D remains unclear. The germline V and J ends were trimmed by 0 bases and 4 bases, with 8 bases remaining between them. The CDR3 spans 13 residues. Germline V CDR1 and CDR2: SGHRS, YFSETQ. CDR3 protein: CASSLGAGYEQYF. The DNA for the CDR3 is TGCGCCAGCAGCTTGGGGGCTGGATACGAGCAGTACTTC.

The chain links TRBV30 to TRBJ2-3, with TRBD1 as a possible D gene (6 bases). The CDR3 has 15 amino acids. The V gene lost 1 base and the J gene lost 4 bases, with 15 bases spanning the gap. Germline loops: CDR1 GTSNPN, CDR2 SVGIG (reference sequence). DNA of the CDR3: TGTGCCTGGAGTGCAGGGGTAGGGGGACCAGATACGCAGTATTTT. It encodes CAWSAGVGGPDTQYF.

J is TRBJ2-3 and V is TRBV4-1, with 7 bases lining up with TRBD2. This CDR3 contains 12 residues. V lost 6 bases, J lost 6 bases, and 3 bases stayed unmatched. CDR1 is MGHRA, CDR2 YSYEKL, per germline. The CDR3 nucleotides are TGCGCCAGCAGTCGGGAGGCTGATACGCAGTATTTT. Its protein product is CASSREADTQYF.

This rearrangement joins TRBV6-5 to TRBJ2-7; D unresolved. The CDR3 spans 13 residues. Trimming took 6 bases from V and 0 from J, leaving 9 bases between them. Germline V gene data show CDR1 as MNHEY and CDR2 as SVGAGI. CDR3 DNA sequence: TGTGCCAGCAGCCTCGGCGGCTCCTACGAGCAGTACTTC. As protein: CASSLGGSYEQYF.

The chain carries TRBV9 and TRBJ2-7; weak D call: TRBD2 (6 bases). The V gene's germline CDR1 is SGDLS and CDR2 YYNGEE. The CDR3 sequence is 14 residues long. Trimming shortened V by 5 bases and J by 5 bases, and 17 bases separated the two germline ends. CDR3 DNA sequence: TGTGCCAGCAGTGTATTCGGGGGACGGGACGAGCAGTACTTC. Encoded protein: CASSVFGGRDEQYF. The full variable domain, in which reference TRBV9 and TRBJ2-7 provide the parts outside the CDR3, is DSGVTQTPKHLITATGQRVTLRCSPRSGDLSVYWYQQSLDQGLQFLIQYYNGEERAKGNILERFSAQQFPDLHSELNLSSLELGDSALYFCASSVFGGRDEQYFGPGTRLTVT.

This rearrangement joins TRBV30 to TRBJ1-2, with 11 bases aligning to TRBD1. The CDR3 length is 13 residues. In germline, CDR1 is GTSNPN, CDR2 SVGIG (reference sequence). Losses at the gene ends were 8 bases for V and 4 bases for J; bases not matched to a gene: 6. The CDR3: CAGGTGGSYGYTF. CDR3 sequence (DNA): TGTGCCGGTGGGACAGGGGGGAGCTATGGCTACACCTTC.

CDR3 bases: TGCGCCAGCAGCTTGGCCAGGGGAAGGAACACTGAAGCTTTCTTT. It codes for CASSLARGRNTEAFF. The gene calls are TRBV5-1 and TRBJ1-1; D might be TRBD1 (6 bases). The germline V and J ends were trimmed by 0 bases and 1 base, with 10 bases remaining between them. Germline lookup yields CDR1 SGHRS and CDR2 YFSETQ. The length of the CDR3 is 15 residues.

V is TRBV2 and J is TRBJ1-5, with D hard to call. The CDR3 loop spans 12 amino acids. V shed 6 bases and J shed 7 bases, with 10 bases lying between them. Germline lookup yields CDR1 SNHLY and CDR2 FYNNEI. In DNA, the CDR3 is TGTGCCAGCAGCCTCGGTAGACAGCCCCAGCATTTT. Translation: CASSLGRQPQHF.

This chain joins TRBV2 and TRBJ2-7, with D unresolved. The germline V gene encodes CDR1 SNHLY and CDR2 FYNNEI. V dropped 4 bases and J dropped 2 bases, with 6 bases sitting between them. This CDR3 is 12 amino acids long. CDR3 DNA: TGTGCCAGCAGTGTAGTTGCCTACGAGCAGTACTTC. This encodes CASSVVAYEQYF.

As for this clone: The conserved final phenylalanine or tryptophan is absent from the CDR3, which likely points to a read error. The DNA is omitted, as the CDR3 cannot be located on it reliably, and the CDR3 follows TCRdb's listing. The rearrangement links TRBV23-1 to TRBJ1-2. TRBV23-1 is an ORF, with its function uncertain. The CDR3 has 10 residues if both end residues are counted. The CDR3 sequence is CASSHLGRTS.

V gene TRBV14 combines with J gene TRBJ1-3; weak D call: TRBD1 (6 bases). V dropped 1 base and J dropped 0 bases, with 10 bases sitting between them. CDR1 and CDR2 from the germline V gene are SGHDN and FVKESK. The CDR3 is 16 residues long. This CDR3 reads CASSQVGHLSGNTIYF. The CDR3 nucleotides read TGTGCCAGCAGCCAAGTGGGACATCTCTCTGGAAACACCATATATTTT.

The chain combines TRBV30 with TRBJ2-1; TRBD2 might be the D (6 bases). This CDR3 comprises 15 residues. V lost 0 bases to trimming and J lost 4 bases, with 13 bases between them. Germline V gives CDR1 GTSNPN, CDR2 SVGIG (reference sequence). CDR3 DNA: TGTGCCTGGAGTGTACTAAGCGGGTTTTACAATGAGCAGTTCTTC. This codes for CAWSVLSGFYNEQFF.

The V and J genes are TRBV7-2 and TRBJ2-1; 12 nucleotides align to TRBD2. This CDR3 contains 18 residues. V lost 4 bases and J lost 3; bases outside the gene matches: 10. Germline V gene sequence: CDR1 SGHTA, CDR2 FQGNSA. This chain's CDR3 is CASSYPSGRAVHYNEQFF. In DNA form, the CDR3 reads TGTGCCAGCAGCTATCCTAGCGGGAGGGCCGTGCACTACAATGAGCAGTTCTTC.

The gene calls are TRBV15 and TRBJ2-2; D possibly corresponds to TRBD1 (6 bases). This CDR3 has 16 residues. V lost 0 bases and J 4 bases, leaving 12 bases between the germline ends. From germline, CDR1 is LNHNV and CDR2 YYDKDF (reference sequence). DNA for the CDR3: TGTGCCACCAGCAGAGATGGTACAGGGCTCACCGGGGAGCTGTTTTTT. Protein: CATSRDGTGLTGELFF.

This chain connects TRBV5-4 to TRBJ2-7; TRBD2 agrees at 8 bases. The CDR3 runs 15 residues. The germline gives CDR1 SGHNT, CDR2 YYREEE (reference sequence). The V segment lost 1 base and the J segment 6 bases; nucleotides outside the gene matches: 9. For the CDR3, the DNA is TGTGCCAGCAGCTTGACGGGACTAGTGAAACCCGAGCAGTACTTC. This translates into CASSLTGLVKPEQYF. The full variable domain, its missing parts supplied by reference TRBV5-4 and TRBJ2-7, is ETGVTQSPTHLIKTRGQQVTLRCSSQSGHNTVSWYQQALGQGPQFIFQYYREEENGRGNFPPRFSGLQFPNYSSELNVNALELDDSALYLCASSLTGLVKPEQYFGPGTRLTVT.

This rearrangement joins TRBV28 to TRBJ1-5; D possibly corresponds to TRBD1 (5 bases). The CDR3 contains 14 residues. In germline, CDR1 is MDHEN, CDR2 SYDVKM. Trimming removed 3 bases from V and 5 bases from J, with 11 bases in between. Here the CDR3 reads CASSLTALYQPQHF. In DNA form, the CDR3 reads TGTGCCAGCAGTTTGACAGCCCTCTATCAGCCCCAGCATTTT.

This chain joins TRBV29-1 and TRBJ1-1; TRBD1 might be the D (6 bases). The CDR3 has 13 amino acids. V was shortened by 3 bases and J by 4 bases, with 12 bases between the two germline ends. Germline V gene lookup returns CDR1 SQVTM and CDR2 ANQGSEA. CDR3 in DNA: TGCAGCGTTGACAAGGGGGAAGTCACTGAAGCTTTCTTT. It codes for CSVDKGEVTEAFF.

The chain has TRBV20-1 and TRBJ1-5, with unresolved D. V lost 3 bases to trimming and J lost 4 bases, with 4 bases between them. The CDR3 runs to 11 residues. The germline gives CDR1 DFQATT, CDR2 SNEGSKA (reference sequence). The chain's CDR3 is CSASQNQPQHF. The CDR3 coding sequence is TGCAGTGCTAGCCAAAATCAGCCCCAGCATTTT.

DNA of the CDR3: TGCAGCGTTCGGGACAGGGATCGTATAGCCGATGAGCAGTTCTTC. Its translation: CSVRDRDRIADEQFF. The V call is TRBV29-1, the J call TRBJ2-1, with 9 bases aligning to TRBD1. CDR1 SQVTM and CDR2 ANQGSEA come from the germline V gene. The CDR3 is 15 amino acids. J gave up 8 bases and V 5 bases, and 13 bases lay outside the gene matches.

The chain employs TRBV2 and TRBJ2-2; TRBD1 aligns across 7 bases. There are 14 residues in the CDR3. V gave up 10 bases and J gave up 0 bases; unmatched junction bases: 5. Germline V gene data show CDR1 as SNHLY and CDR2 as FYNNEI. CDR3 nucleotide sequence: TGTGCCACAAAGGGACAGCCGAACACCGGGGAGCTGTTTTTT. Translated: CATKGQPNTGELFF.